This entry features one T cell receptor beta chain sequence. The antigen remains undetermined. The data were obtained in a study of T cell repertoires in cytomegalovirus infection. Looking at the study overall: Public TCR beta signatures were indicative of both CMV infection and a matching HLA type.

Via MiXCR, TCRdb re-called the reads, giving one row per CDR3 protein. The sample yields about 830,000 distinct CDR3 sequences, about 30% seen once. Study observations and caveats: HLA-C-restricted, CMV-specific TCR beta clonotypes were dominant ex vivo. The cumulative frequency of public TCR beta families distinguished individuals who carried CMV together with the relevant HLA.

Per germline, CDR1 SGHAT and CDR2 FQDESV (reference sequence). The CDR3 is 15 amino acids. Trimming removed 5 bases at V and 0 bases at J, with 13 bases between. The sample in question was cultured CD8+ T cells from PBMCs, obtained from culture after CMV antigen stimulation. This sequence originates from a human donor in good health (CMV status not recorded). Some clones in this sample may be carry-over from other donors' samples. The chain is built from TRBV11-1 and TRBJ1-1; D unresolved. The CDR3 reads CASSPSNKLNTEAFF. The CDR3 nucleotides are TGTGCCAGCAGCCCCTCTAACAAGCTGAACACTGAAGCTTTCTTT.